The entry below gives a single T cell receptor beta chain sequence along with its context. Its antigen is not identified. MiXCR was run by TCRdb on the 5' RACE reads, yielding one entry per CDR3 protein. The data hold roughly 700,000 distinct CDR3 sequences, with over 15% observed a single time. This CDR3 is 13 amino acids long. Trimming removed 2 bases at V and 6 bases at J, with 13 bases between. CDR1 is GTSNPN, CDR2 SVGIG, per germline (reference sequence). This sample is part of a study of CD8 T cells in ankylosing spondylitis. General study results and limits: One TCR beta motif, made up of several highly homologous variants, appeared characteristic of ankylosing spondylitis blood. Existing reports had already noted some motif variants in reactive arthritis synovial fluid and blood.

The sequenced sample was blood, either unsorted or a sorted T cell fraction (not recorded which). The sequence derives from a male donor with ankylosing spondylitis. This chain connects TRBV30 to TRBJ1-2, with D tentatively TRBD1 (5 bases). This CDR3 is CAWSKLRGDGYTF. The CDR3, as DNA: TGTGCCTGGAGTAAATTGAGGGGAGATGGCTACACCTTC.